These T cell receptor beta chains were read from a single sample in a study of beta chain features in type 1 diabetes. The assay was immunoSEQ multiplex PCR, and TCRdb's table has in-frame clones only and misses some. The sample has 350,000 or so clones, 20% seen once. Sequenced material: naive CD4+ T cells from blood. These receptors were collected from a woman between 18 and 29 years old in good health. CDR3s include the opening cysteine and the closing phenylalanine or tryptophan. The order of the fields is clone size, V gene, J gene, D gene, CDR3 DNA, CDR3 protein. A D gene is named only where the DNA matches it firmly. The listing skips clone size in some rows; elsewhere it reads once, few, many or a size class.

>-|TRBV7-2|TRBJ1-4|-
TGTGCCAGCAGCTTAGTTGAAGTTCGGGCAGGGAAGGAAAAACTGTTTTTT
CASSLVEVRAGKEKLFF
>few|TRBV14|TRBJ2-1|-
TGTGCCAGCAGCCAAGGAACCAGCTCCTACAATGAGCAGTTCTTC
CASSQGTSSYNEQFF
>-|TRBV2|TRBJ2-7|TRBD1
TGTGCCAGCAGTGAATTTGGACAGGGCCACGAGCAGTACTTC
CASSEFGQGHEQYF
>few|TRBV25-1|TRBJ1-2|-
TGTGCCAGCAGGGGGGGAGGGAGGAACTATGGCTACACCTTC
CASRGGGRNYGYTF
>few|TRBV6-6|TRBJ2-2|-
TGTGCCAGCAGTTACAGGCTCGACAGGAACACCGGGGAGCTGTTTTTT
CASSYRLDRNTGELFF
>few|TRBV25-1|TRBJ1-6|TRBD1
TGTGCCAGCAGTGAATTGGGACAGGGCAGAAATTCACCCCTCCACTTT
CASSELGQGRNSPLHF
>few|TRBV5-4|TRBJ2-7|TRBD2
TGTGCCAGCAGCGCTTCTCCTAGCGGGGAAGAGCAGTACTTC
CASSASPSGEEQYF
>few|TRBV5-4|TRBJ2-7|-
TGTGCCAGCAGCATACAGGGTTACGAGCAGTACTTC
CASSIQGYEQYF
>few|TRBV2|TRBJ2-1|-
TGTGCCATCTCTAGCCCCCCGCTCAGCAATGAGCAGTTCTTC
CAISSPPLSNEQFF
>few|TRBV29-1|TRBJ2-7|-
TGCAGCGTCTCCGTTTCACAGGGATCCTCCTACGAGCAGTACTTC
CSVSVSQGSSYEQYF
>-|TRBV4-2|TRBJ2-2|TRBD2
TGTGCCAGCAGCCAAGAGAGCGGGGGGGCGAGGGGCACCGGGGAGCTGTTTTTT
CASSQESGGARGTGELFF
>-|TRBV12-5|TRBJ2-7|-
TGTGCTAGTGCGACTCGACAGACCGCTACCGAGCAGTACTTC
CASATRQTATEQYF
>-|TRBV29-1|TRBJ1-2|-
TGCAGCGTTGAAGATCCCGGCAGGGCCGCTTATGGCTACACCTTC
CSVEDPGRAAYGYTF
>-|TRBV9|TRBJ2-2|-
TGTGCCAGCAGCGTAGTACGGGGAAACACCGGGGAGCTGTTTTTT
CASSVVRGNTGELFF
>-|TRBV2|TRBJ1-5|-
TGTGCCAGCAGTTTAGAGGGAGTGGATCAGCCCCAGCATTTT
CASSLEGVDQPQHF
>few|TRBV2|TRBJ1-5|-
TGTGCCAGCATGACAGATAGCAATCAGCCCCAGCATTTT
CASMTDSNQPQHF
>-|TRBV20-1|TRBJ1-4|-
TGCAGTGCTAGAGGTACGGACAGACTGTTTTTT
CSARGTDRLFF
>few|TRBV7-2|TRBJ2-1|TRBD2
TGTGCCAGCAGTTCCGGGACTAGCTTATACAATGAGCAGTTCTTC
CASSSGTSLYNEQFF
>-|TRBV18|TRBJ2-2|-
TGTGCCAGCTCCCACGACAGTTTCGCCGGGGAGCTGTTTTTT
CASSHDSFAGELFF
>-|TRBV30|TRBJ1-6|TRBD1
TGTGCCTTCGCGGGACAGGGGTCTTCACCCCTCCACTTT
CAFAGQGSSPLHF
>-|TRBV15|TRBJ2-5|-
TGTGCCACCAGCAGAGATCTAGGGGGACAAGAGACCCAGTACTTC
CATSRDLGGQETQYF
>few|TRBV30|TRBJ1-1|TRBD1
TGTGCCAAACAGGGGGCAGAGGACACTGAAGCTTTCTTT
CAKQGAEDTEAFF
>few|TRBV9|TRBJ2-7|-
TGTGCCAGCAGCGTAGATATAGCGCGGTCCTACGAGCAGTACTTC
CASSVDIARSYEQYF
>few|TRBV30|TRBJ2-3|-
TGTGCCTGGGGTTCAGGGGTCACAGATACGCAGTATTTT
CAWGSGVTDTQYF
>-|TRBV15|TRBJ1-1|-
TGTGCCACCAGCACGTCAGACAGCCCGCGGGCTTTCTTT
CATSTSDSPRAFF
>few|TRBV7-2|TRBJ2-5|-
TGTGCCAGCAGCCCGGCGGCGCCCAGGGCCCAGTACTTC
CASSPAAPRAQYF
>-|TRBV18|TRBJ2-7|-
TGTGCCAGCTCACCACCCAACAGGGGAGGCGACGAGCAGTACTTC
CASSPPNRGGDEQYF
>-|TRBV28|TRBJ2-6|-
TGTGCCAGCAGTTTGTGGTCGGTCTCTGGGGCCAACGTCCTGACTTTC
CASSLWSVSGANVLTF
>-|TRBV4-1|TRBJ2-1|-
TGCGCCAGCAGCCAACCCGTTAGGGGTGAAGGTGAGGTCTTC
CASSQPVRGEGEVF
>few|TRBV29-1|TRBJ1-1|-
TGCAGCGTTGTACAGGGATCCATGAACACTGAAGCTTTCTTT
CSVVQGSMNTEAFF
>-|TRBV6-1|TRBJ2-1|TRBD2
TGTGCCAGCAGTGAATCTGTGATGTGGACTAGCCGGCCCAATGAGCAGTTCTTC
CASSESVMWTSRPNEQFF
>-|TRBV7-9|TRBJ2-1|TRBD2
TGTGCCAGCAGCGATCCCAGACTAGCGGGATACAATGAGCAGTTCTTC
CASSDPRLAGYNEQFF
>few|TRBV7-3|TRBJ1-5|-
TGTGCCAGCAGCTTAGGGCGCGATCAGCCCCAGCATTTT
CASSLGRDQPQHF
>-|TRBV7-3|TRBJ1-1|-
TGTGCCAGCAGCTTAACCCAGGAGGATGAAGCTTTCTTT
CASSLTQEDEAFF
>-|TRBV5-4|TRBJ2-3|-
TGTGCCAGCAGCTTTAAGGTCGGGGGGCCGGTCACAGATACGCAGTATTTT
CASSFKVGGPVTDTQYF
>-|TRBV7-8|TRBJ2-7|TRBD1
TGTGCCAGCAGCCAAGGACAGGCCGCGAACATACTCTACGAGCAGTACTTC
CASSQGQAANILYEQYF
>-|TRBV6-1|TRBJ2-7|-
TGTGCCAGCAGTGAGGGAGGTGACGAGCAGTACTTC
CASSEGGDEQYF
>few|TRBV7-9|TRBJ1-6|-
TGTGCCAGTGGGGGGGGCGATTCACCCCTCCACTTT
CASGGGDSPLHF
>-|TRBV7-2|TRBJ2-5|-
TGTGCCAGCAGCTACCCCTGGGGCCGCGGAGCAGGCAAGACCCAGTACTTC
CASSYPWGRGAGKTQYF
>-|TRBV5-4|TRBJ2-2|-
TGTGCCAGCAGCTTGGACGGGACGAACACCGGGGAGCTGTTTTTT
CASSLDGTNTGELFF
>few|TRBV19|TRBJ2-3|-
TGTGCCAGTGGTTCGGCAGATACGCAGTATTTT
CASGSADTQYF